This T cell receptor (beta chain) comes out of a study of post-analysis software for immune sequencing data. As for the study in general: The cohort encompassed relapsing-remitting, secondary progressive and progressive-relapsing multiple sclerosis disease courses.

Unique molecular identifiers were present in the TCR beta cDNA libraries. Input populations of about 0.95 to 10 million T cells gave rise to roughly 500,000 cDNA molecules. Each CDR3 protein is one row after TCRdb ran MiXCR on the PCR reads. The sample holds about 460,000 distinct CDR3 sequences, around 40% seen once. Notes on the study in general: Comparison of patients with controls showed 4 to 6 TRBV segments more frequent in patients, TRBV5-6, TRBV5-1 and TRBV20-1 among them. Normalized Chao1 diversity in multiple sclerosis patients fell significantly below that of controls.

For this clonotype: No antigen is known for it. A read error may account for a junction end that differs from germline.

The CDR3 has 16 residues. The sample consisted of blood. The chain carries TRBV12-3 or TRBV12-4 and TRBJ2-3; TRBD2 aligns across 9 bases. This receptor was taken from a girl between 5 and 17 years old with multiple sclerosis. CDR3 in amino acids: CASSSNSGGRTDTQYF. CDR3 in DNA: TGTGCCAGTAGTTCCAATAGCGGGGGCAGGACAGATACGCAGTATTTT.